This T cell receptor (beta chain) originates from a study of T cell therapy after organ transplantation. Background on the study: Expansion used a peptide pool of 30 HLA class I and II CMV epitopes. Blood for the long-term post-therapy sample came 20 to 29 weeks after therapy. Overall study results and limits: Nonresponder repertoires showed strong pretherapy expansions, barely changing post-therapy. Post-therapy CD8 clonality change correlated inversely with pretherapy clonality.

Time point: 20-29 weeks after completion of therapy. About this clone: What it binds is unknown.

Some clones are missing from TCRdb's copy, which holds only in-frame ones; the method was immunoSEQ multiplex PCR. The sample shows around 19,000 clones, about four fifths of them seen only once. Trimming took 2 bases from V and 0 from J, leaving 9 bases between them. The germline CDR1 and CDR2 sequences are SGDLS and YYNGEE. The CDR3 has 15 amino acids. The TCR originated in a human patient who had received a solid organ transplant and had CMV disease. Some of these T cells may belong to the graft donor. The sample in question was CD8+ T cells from blood, obtained after autologous CMV-specific T cell therapy. V is TRBV9 and J is TRBJ2-1; D is ambiguous. DNA of the CDR3: TGTGCCAGCAGCGTGACATGGCCCTCCTACAATGAGCAGTTCTTC. Translating it yields CASSVTWPSYNEQFF.